Below, 18 T cell receptor beta chains from the same sample are listed, as sequenced in a study of metastatic and nonmetastatic thyroid tumors. With MiXCR, TCRdb called clones anew from the PCR reads. Seen here are fewer than 4,500 clones, approximately 40% observed once, and the top ten hold 20% to 25%. Thyroid surgery had not been preceded by any treatment in any patient. The sequenced sample was tumor tissue. The receptor set was obtained from a male donor with papillary thyroid cancer or a benign thyroid nodule (not recorded which). Some clones in this sample may be carry-over from other donors' samples.

This clone was seen only a few times. The V call is TRBV19, the J call TRBJ2-7; no clear D. The germline CDR1 and CDR2 sequences are LNHDA and SQIVND (reference sequence). Between the trimmed V and J ends, which lost 5 bases and 6 bases, there was a span of 14 bases. The CDR3 extends over 13 amino acids. CDR3 in DNA: TGTGCCAGTAGTCCATCGGCACTGCGCGAGCAGTACTTC. Protein product: CASSPSALREQYF.

This clone appeared a few times. This chain links TRBV6-5 with TRBJ2-1; D may be TRBD1 or TRBD2 (5 bases each). CDR3 length equals 16 residues. V lost 3 bases and J 2 bases, leaving 14 bases between the germline ends. Germline V gene sequence: CDR1 MNHEY, CDR2 SVGAGI. CDR3 nucleotide sequence: TGTGCCAGCAGTTATTTCCGGGACGGAACCTACAATGAGCAGTTCTTC. It codes for CASSYFRDGTYNEQFF.

This clone showed up just a few times. The chain recombines TRBV28 with TRBJ2-7, with 8 bases identical to TRBD2. Germline lookup yields CDR1 MDHEN and CDR2 SYDVKM. Trimming cost V 7 bases and J 0 bases; bases outside gene matches: 5. This CDR3 has 14 amino acids. CDR3 sequence: CASTLAGNSYEQYF. In DNA form, the CDR3 reads TGTGCCAGCACCTTAGCGGGGAACTCCTACGAGCAGTACTTC. Based on the CDR3 plus reference TRBV28 and TRBJ2-7, the full variable domain is DVKVTQSSRYLVKRTGEKVFLECVQDMDHENMFWYRQDPGLGLRLIYFSYDVKMKEKGDIPEGYSVSREKKERFSLILESASTNQTSMYLCASTLAGNSYEQYFGPGTRLTVT.

This chain connects TRBV4-1 to TRBJ2-5, with 7 positions matching TRBD1. V was pared by 0 bases and J by 0 bases, with 4 bases of the junction left unmatched. CDR1 is MGHRA and CDR2 is YSYEKL in the germline V gene. The CDR3 has 16 residues. The DNA of the CDR3 is TGCGCCAGCAGCCAAGATCACAGGGGTTACCAAGAGACCCAGTACTTC. Amino acid sequence: CASSQDHRGYQETQYF.

This chain connects TRBV5-5 to TRBJ1-6; no reliable D call. There are 13 residues in the CDR3. Germline values: CDR1 SGHKS, CDR2 YYEKEE (reference sequence). Trimming left V 1 base short and J 9 bases short, with 8 bases between. The CDR3 reads CASSLSQSSPLHF. The CDR3 DNA sequence: TGTGCCAGCAGCTTGAGTCAGTCTTCACCCCTCCACTTT.

This clone has just a few counts. The chain recombines TRBV6-1 with TRBJ2-7, with D possibly matching TRBD2 (5 bases). Per germline, CDR1 MNHNS and CDR2 SASEGT. This CDR3 contains 16 residues. Trimming removed 2 bases at V and 2 bases at J, with 16 bases between. The CDR3 is CASSELADQEAYEQYF. The CDR3 region has the DNA TGTGCCAGCAGTGAATTGGCCGACCAGGAGGCCTACGAGCAGTACTTC.

This clone was counted between two and nine times. The sample contains more than one DNA sequence encoding this CDR3. This chain connects TRBV6-1 to TRBJ1-2; D is unresolved. The germline gives CDR1 MNHNS, CDR2 SASEGT. With 5 bases removed from V and 0 bases from J, the gap between germline ends came to 7 bases. The CDR3 totals 13 residues. The CDR3 DNA follows: TGTGCCAGCAGTCCCGGCCCTAACTATGGCTACACCTTC. Translated, it gives CASSPGPNYGYTF.

This sequence joins TRBV27 and TRBJ2-2; 8 nucleotides align to TRBD1. Germline V gene lookup returns CDR1 MNHEY and CDR2 SMNVEV (reference sequence). The CDR3 covers 16 residues. The V gene end was trimmed by 5 bases and the J gene end by 1 base; junction bases not matched to a gene: 6. DNA for the CDR3: TGTGCCAGCAGTCCCGCCGGGACAGGGAACACCGGGGAGCTGTTTTTT. It specifies CASSPAGTGNTGELFF.

This clone was detected a few times. The chain couples TRBV28 to TRBJ2-5; TRBD1 might be the D (6 bases). Germline CDR1 MDHEN, CDR2 SYDVKM. This CDR3 spans 14 amino acids. Between the trimmed V and J ends, which lost 6 bases and 5 bases, there was a span of 16 bases. CDR3 in DNA: TGTGCCAGCAGCTACTCCTCAGGGGCCGAGACCCAGTACTTC. It codes for CASSYSSGAETQYF.

V and J are TRBV6-1 and TRBJ2-2; D perhaps matches TRBD1 (5 bases). The V end lost 6 bases, the J end lost 3 bases, and 20 bases lay between the germline ends. The CDR3 runs to 17 residues. CDR1 is MNHNS and CDR2 is SASEGT in the germline V gene. CDR3 loop: CASSYDSARLDTGELFF. CDR3 DNA: TGTGCCAGCAGCTATGACAGTGCCCGACTCGACACCGGGGAGCTGTTTTTT.

This clone was picked up a small number of times. This rearrangement joins TRBV24-1 to TRBJ1-1; D is unclear. CDR3 size: 13 residues. CDR1 is KGHDR, CDR2 SFDVKD, per germline. V gave up 2 bases and J gave up 0 bases, with 3 bases separating them. CDR3 loop: CATSDWLNTEAFF. As DNA, the CDR3 is TGTGCCACCAGTGATTGGCTGAACACTGAAGCTTTCTTT.

The chain uses TRBV6-6 and TRBJ1-1; D is undetermined. Germline V CDR1 and CDR2: MNHNY, SVGAGI (reference sequence). The CDR3 is made up of 15 amino acids. V gave up 2 bases and J gave up 1 base, with 11 bases separating them. The CDR3 spells CASSYLKYGNTEAFF. The CDR3 bases are TGTGCCAGCAGTTACCTGAAGTATGGGAACACTGAAGCTTTCTTT.

The J gene is TRBJ2-1, the V gene TRBV11-1; 8 nucleotides align to TRBD1. The V gene end was trimmed by 5 bases and the J gene end by 9 bases; junction bases not matched to a gene: 6. The CDR3 length is 13 residues. Germline CDR1 reads SGHAT; CDR2 reads FQDESV (reference sequence). The CDR3: CASSTRTGPEQFF. CDR3 nucleotide sequence: TGTGCCAGCAGCACCAGGACAGGGCCTGAGCAGTTCTTC.

The rearrangement uses TRBV4-1 and TRBJ1-6; D gene ambiguous. This CDR3 comprises 16 residues. V was shortened by 1 base and J by 0 bases, with 7 bases between the two germline ends. Germline V lookup: CDR1 MGHRA, CDR2 YSYEKL. CDR3 residues: CASSQAQSSYNSPLHF. The CDR3 DNA is TGCGCCAGCAGCCAAGCCCAAAGCTCCTATAATTCACCCCTCCACTTT.

To note about this clone: The junction differs from germline at one of its ends, possibly a read error. V is TRBV6-9 and J is TRBJ2-2; the match to TRBD1 covers 9 bases. The CDR3 is 13 residues long. Germline loops: CDR1 MNHGY, CDR2 SVAAGI. CDR3 nucleotides: TGCGCCAGCAGGGGACAGGGCACCGGGGAGCTGTTTTTT. This sequence encodes CASRGQGTGELFF.

The chain couples TRBV6-1 to TRBJ2-1; 7 positions match TRBD1. Germline V lookup: CDR1 MNHNS, CDR2 SASEGT. Losses at the gene ends were 3 bases for V and 4 bases for J; bases not matched to a gene: 9. This CDR3 spans 16 amino acids. The CDR3 bases are TGTGCCAGCAGTGAGGCAATCAGGGGGTATTACAATGAGCAGTTCTTC. The encoded protein is CASSEAIRGYYNEQFF.

The genes are TRBV6-1 and TRBJ1-4; 7 positions match TRBD1. The V segment lost 6 bases and the J segment 7 bases; nucleotides outside the gene matches: 8. Germline V lookup: CDR1 MNHNS, CDR2 SASEGT. The CDR3 has 14 amino acids. The CDR3 DNA reads TGTGCCAGCAGACCCTGGGCAGGGGGTGAAAAACTGTTTTTT. It yields the protein CASRPWAGGEKLFF.

This chain connects TRBV20-1 to TRBJ1-5; D remains unclear. Germline V gives CDR1 DFQATT, CDR2 SNEGSKA (reference sequence). The V end was cut by 5 bases, the J end by 6 bases, with 17 bases between. This CDR3 is built from 14 residues. The CDR3 DNA sequence: TGCAGTGCTGGCAAGGCGGGGTCTATTCAGCCCCAGCATTTT. Amino acids: CSAGKAGSIQPQHF.